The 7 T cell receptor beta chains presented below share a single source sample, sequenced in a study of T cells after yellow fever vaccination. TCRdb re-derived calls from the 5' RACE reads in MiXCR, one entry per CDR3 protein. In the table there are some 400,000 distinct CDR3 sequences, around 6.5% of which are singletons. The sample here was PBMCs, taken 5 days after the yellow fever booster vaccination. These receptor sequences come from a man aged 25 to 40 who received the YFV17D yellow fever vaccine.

The CDR3 bases are TGCGCCAGCAGTGAAATGGGACTAGGATACAATGAGCAGTTCTTC. Amino acid sequence: CASSEMGLGYNEQFF. This chain uses TRBV10-2 with TRBJ2-1; 8 bases align to TRBD2. The CDR3 is made up of 15 amino acids. In germline, CDR1 is WSHSY, CDR2 SAAADI. The V and J ends lost 3 bases and 4 bases, in that order; junction bases with no gene match: 5.

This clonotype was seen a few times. In DNA, the CDR3 is TGCAGTGCTAGAGGAGCTACCACCGGGGAGCTGTTTTTT. This translates into CSARGATTGELFF. The V and J genes are TRBV20-1 and TRBJ2-2; no reliable D call. CDR3 length equals 13 residues. Trimming cost V 1 base and J 4 bases, with 7 bases left between them. CDR1 and CDR2 (germline): DFQATT, SNEGSKA (reference sequence).

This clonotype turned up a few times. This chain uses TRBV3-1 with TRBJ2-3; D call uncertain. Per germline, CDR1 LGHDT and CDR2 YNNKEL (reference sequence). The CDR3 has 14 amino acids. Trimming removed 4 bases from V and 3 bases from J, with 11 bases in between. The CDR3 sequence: CASSLDPPTDTQYF. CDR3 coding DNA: TGTGCCAGCAGCCTCGACCCTCCTACAGATACGCAGTATTTT.

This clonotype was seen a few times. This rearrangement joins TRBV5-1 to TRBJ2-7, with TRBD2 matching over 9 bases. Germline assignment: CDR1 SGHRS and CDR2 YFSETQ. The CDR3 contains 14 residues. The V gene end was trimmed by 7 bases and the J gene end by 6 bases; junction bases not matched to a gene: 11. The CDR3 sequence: CASALIAGAAEQYF. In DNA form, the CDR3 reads TGCGCCAGCGCCTTAATAGCGGGAGCGGCCGAGCAGTACTTC.

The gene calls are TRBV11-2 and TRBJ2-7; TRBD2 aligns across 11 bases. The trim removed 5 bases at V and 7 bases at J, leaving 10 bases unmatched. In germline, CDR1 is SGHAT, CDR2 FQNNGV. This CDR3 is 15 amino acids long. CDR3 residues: CASSPAGLAVGEQYF. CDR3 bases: TGTGCCAGCAGCCCCGCGGGACTAGCGGTCGGGGAGCAGTACTTC. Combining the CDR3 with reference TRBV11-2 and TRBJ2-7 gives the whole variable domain EAGVAQSPRYKIIEKRQSVAFWCNPISGHATLYWYQQILGQGPKLLIQFQNNGVVDDSQLPKDRFSAERLKGVDSTLKIQPAKLEDSAVYLCASSPAGLAVGEQYFGPGTRLTVT.

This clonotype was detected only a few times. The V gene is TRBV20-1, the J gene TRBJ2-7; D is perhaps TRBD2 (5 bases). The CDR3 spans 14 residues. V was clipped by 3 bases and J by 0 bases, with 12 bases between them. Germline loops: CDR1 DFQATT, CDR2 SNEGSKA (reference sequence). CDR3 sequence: CSARRGFSSYEQYF. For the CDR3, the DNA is TGCAGTGCTAGGAGAGGGTTCAGCTCCTACGAGCAGTACTTC.

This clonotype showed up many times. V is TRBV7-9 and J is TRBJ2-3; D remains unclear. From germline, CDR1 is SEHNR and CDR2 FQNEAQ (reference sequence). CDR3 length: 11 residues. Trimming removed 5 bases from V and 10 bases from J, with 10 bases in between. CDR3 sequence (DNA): TGTGCCAGCAGCCCCGACTGGGCGCAGTATTTT. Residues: CASSPDWAQYF.